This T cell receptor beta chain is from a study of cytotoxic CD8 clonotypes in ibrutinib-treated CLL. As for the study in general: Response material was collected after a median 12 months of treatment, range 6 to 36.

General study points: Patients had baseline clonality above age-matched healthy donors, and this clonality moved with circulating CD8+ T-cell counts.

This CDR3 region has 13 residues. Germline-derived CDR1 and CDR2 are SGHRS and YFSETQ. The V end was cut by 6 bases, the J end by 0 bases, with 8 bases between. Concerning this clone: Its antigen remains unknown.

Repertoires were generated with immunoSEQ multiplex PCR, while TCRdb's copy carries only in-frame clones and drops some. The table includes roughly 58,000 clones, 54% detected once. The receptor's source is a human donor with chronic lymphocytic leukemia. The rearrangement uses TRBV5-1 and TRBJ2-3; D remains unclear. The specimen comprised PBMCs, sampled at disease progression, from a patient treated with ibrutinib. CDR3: CASTQASTDTQYF. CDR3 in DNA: TGCGCCAGCACCCAAGCTAGCACAGATACGCAGTATTTT. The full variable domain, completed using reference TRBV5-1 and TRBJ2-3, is KAGVTQTPRYLIKTRGQQVTLSCSPISGHRSVSWYQQTPGQGLQFLFEYFSETQRNKGNFPGRFSGRQFSNSRSEMNVSTLELGDSALYLCASTQASTDTQYFGPGTRLTVL.